Below, 28 T cell receptor beta chains from the same sample are listed, as sequenced in a study of beta chain features in type 1 diabetes. General study findings and limits: TCRB CDR3 length was moderately but significantly reduced in all four CD4+ subsets of Type 1 diabetes patients.

Reverse transcribing all isolated RNA meant expressed TCRB transcripts were sequenced. Assay: immunoSEQ multiplex PCR; the TCRdb copy retains only in-frame clones and omits some. The sample lists 200,000 to 300,000 clones, roughly 20% occurring once. Antigens for these TCRs are unknown. The specimen was naive CD4+ T cells from blood. Receptors originate from a woman aged 40 to 49 with type 1 diabetes.

V gene TRBV6-6 combines with J gene TRBJ1-6; a possible D gene is TRBD1 (6 bases). Germline lookup yields CDR1 MNHNY and CDR2 SVGAGI (reference sequence). The germline V and J ends were trimmed by 6 bases and 9 bases, with 15 bases remaining between them. The CDR3 extends over 14 amino acids. The CDR3 loop reads CASSTTTGGSPLHF. CDR3 in DNA: TGTGCCAGCAGCACAACGACAGGTGGTTCACCCCTCCACTTT.

The gene calls are TRBV19 and TRBJ2-2; 9 bases line up with TRBD1. J was trimmed by 6 bases and V by 3 bases; bases with no gene match: 5. The CDR3 is 15 amino acids. Germline-derived CDR1 and CDR2 are LNHDA and SQIVND (reference sequence). In DNA form, the CDR3 reads TGTGCCAGTAGTATTCTAGGACAGGGGTCCGGGGAGCTGTTTTTT. This sequence encodes CASSILGQGSGELFF.

The chain links TRBV4-1 to TRBJ1-4, with a possible D match to TRBD1 (6 bases). The germline CDR1 and CDR2 sequences are MGHRA and YSYEKL. V was shortened by 0 bases and J by 6 bases, with 17 bases between the two germline ends. This CDR3 contains 17 residues. This CDR3 reads CASSQEAAGGWDEKLFF. The CDR3 DNA reads TGCGCCAGCAGCCAAGAGGCCGCGGGGGGCTGGGATGAAAAACTGTTTTTT.

The gene calls are TRBV15 and TRBJ1-6; a possible D gene is TRBD1 (6 bases). CDR1 and CDR2 (germline): LNHNV, YYDKDF (reference sequence). Trimming shortened V by 1 base and J by 6 bases, and 10 bases separated the two germline ends. The CDR3 is 15 amino acids. The CDR3 loop is CATSRGQVGNSPLHF. CDR3 DNA sequence: TGTGCCACCAGCAGAGGACAGGTCGGTAATTCACCCCTCCACTTT. Using reference TRBV15 and TRBJ1-6 for the parts outside the CDR3, the full variable domain is DAMVIQNPRYQVTQFGKPVTLSCSQTLNHNVMYWYQQKSSQAPKLLFHYYDKDFNNEADTPDNFQSRRPNTSFCFLDIRSPGLGDTAMYLCATSRGQVGNSPLHFGNGTRLTVT.

This clone appeared a few times. The chain has TRBV7-9 and TRBJ1-1, with D perhaps TRBD1 (6 bases). Germline V gene sequence: CDR1 SEHNR, CDR2 FQNEAQ (reference sequence). The V gene lost 5 bases and the J gene lost 1 base, with 20 bases spanning the gap. CDR3 size: 17 residues. CDR3 coding DNA: TGTGCCAGCAGCGATCAGAATGGACAGCCTACGAACACTGAAGCTTTCTTT. Amino acid sequence: CASSDQNGQPTNTEAFF.

V usage is TRBV18 and J usage is TRBJ1-5; 10 bases fit TRBD1. The CDR3 sequence is 14 residues long. The V gene's germline CDR1 is KGHSH and CDR2 LQKENI. Trimming took 4 bases from V and 5 from J; bases not matched to a gene: 2. The CDR3 loop is CASSLGTGDQPQHF. The CDR3 DNA reads TGTGCCAGCTCACTTGGGACAGGGGATCAGCCCCAGCATTTT.

The V and J genes are TRBV5-1 and TRBJ2-3; D perhaps matches TRBD1 (6 bases). The CDR3 consists of 14 residues. Trimming took 2 bases from V and 4 from J, leaving 11 bases between them. Germline CDR1 SGHRS, CDR2 YFSETQ. The CDR3 DNA is TGCGCCAGCAGCTTAACAGGGTCAGCAGATACGCAGTATTTT. Protein sequence: CASSLTGSADTQYF.

This rearrangement joins TRBV4-2 to TRBJ2-2, with TRBD1 as a possible D gene (6 bases). V dropped 7 bases and J dropped 6 bases, with 18 bases sitting between them. The germline V gene encodes CDR1 LGHNA and CDR2 YNFKEQ. CDR3 size: 15 residues. CDR3 bases: TGTGCCAGCACCGAAACAGGGCGCAGTCCCGGGGAGCTGTTTTTT. Protein product: CASTETGRSPGELFF.

V gene TRBV5-6 combines with J gene TRBJ1-2, with D tentatively TRBD1 (5 bases). Germline V gene data show CDR1 as SGHDT and CDR2 as YYEEEE. The CDR3 spans 17 residues. V lost 0 bases and J lost 1, with 16 bases in between. CDR3 bases: TGTGCCAGCAGCTTGGCCGGGGGAGTAGAGGGTAACTATGGCTACACCTTC. It translates to CASSLAGGVEGNYGYTF.

The chain links TRBV7-9 to TRBJ2-1; 10 bases are shared with TRBD1. The CDR3 contains 13 residues. The V gene's germline CDR1 is SEHNR and CDR2 FQNEAQ (reference sequence). V dropped 8 bases and J dropped 5; count of bases not matched to a gene: 3. The CDR3 DNA sequence: TGTGCCAGCGCCGGACAGGGGGACAATGAGCAGTTCTTC. Translation gives CASAGQGDNEQFF.

The gene calls are TRBV6-4 and TRBJ2-1; 15 nucleotides line up with TRBD2. J was trimmed by 8 bases and V by 6 bases; bases with no gene match: 5. The germline CDR1 and CDR2 sequences are MRHNA and SNTAGT. The length of the CDR3 is 15 residues. The CDR3 nucleotides read TGTGCCAGCAGCCGGGGACTAGCGGGAGGAGATGAGCAGTTCTTC. Protein: CASSRGLAGGDEQFF.

This clone was observed a few times. CDR3 protein: CASSLGQGVDIQYF. The CDR3 coding sequence is TGCGCCAGCAGCTTGGGACAGGGAGTGGACATTCAGTACTTC. The chain has TRBV5-1 and TRBJ2-4, with 7 bases fitting TRBD1. The V segment lost 0 bases and the J segment 8 bases; nucleotides outside the gene matches: 5. CDR1 SGHRS and CDR2 YFSETQ come from the germline V gene. This CDR3 spans 14 amino acids.

This sequence joins TRBV7-3 and TRBJ1-1; D unclear. This CDR3 spans 13 amino acids. Germline V gives CDR1 SGHTA, CDR2 FQGTGA. Trimming shortened V by 4 bases and J by 1 base, and 7 bases separated the two germline ends. The CDR3 sequence is CASSSTRNTEAFF. The DNA of the CDR3 is TGTGCCAGCAGCTCTACTAGGAACACTGAAGCTTTCTTT.

The DNA of the CDR3 is TGTGCCACCCACAGCGGGCAACCTGAAGCTTTCTTT. Amino acids: CATHSGQPEAFF. The chain has TRBV18 and TRBJ1-1, with D uncertain. CDR3 length: 12 residues. Germline assignment: CDR1 KGHSH and CDR2 LQKENI. Trimming removed 10 bases from V and 6 bases from J, with 15 bases in between.

J is TRBJ2-3 and V is TRBV7-9, with D possibly matching TRBD2 (7 bases). The ends were cut back, 4 bases at V and 4 bases at J, with 15 bases in the middle. Germline assignment: CDR1 SEHNR and CDR2 FQNEAQ (reference sequence). CDR3 size: 15 residues. The CDR3 nucleotides read TGTGCCAGCAGCTCTGGGGGGGGCCGTCCAGATACGCAGTATTTT. This sequence encodes CASSSGGGRPDTQYF.

The CDR3 DNA sequence: TGCGCCAGCAGGGTCGCCGGGGAAGGAGGCTATGGCTACACCTTC. This encodes CASRVAGEGGYGYTF. V is TRBV5-1 and J is TRBJ1-2, with D unclear. Trimming took 5 bases from V and 4 from J, leaving 18 bases between them. The germline gives CDR1 SGHRS, CDR2 YFSETQ. The CDR3 loop spans 15 amino acids.

The chain links TRBV5-1 to TRBJ2-1; 9 bases map to TRBD2. V dropped 0 bases and J dropped 4; count of bases not matched to a gene: 2. The CDR3 runs to 15 residues. Germline CDR1 reads SGHRS; CDR2 reads YFSETQ. CDR3: CASSLVRGGYNEQFF. As DNA, the CDR3 is TGCGCCAGCAGCTTGGTGCGGGGGGGATACAATGAGCAGTTCTTC.

V usage is TRBV5-6 and J usage is TRBJ1-5; 9 bases align to TRBD1. From germline, CDR1 is SGHDT and CDR2 YYEEEE. This CDR3 contains 15 residues. V shed 1 base and J 4 bases; nucleotides not matched to a gene: 3. The CDR3 bases are TGTGCCAGCAGCTTGCGGGGGACAGGGAATCAGCCCCAGCATTTT. Its translation: CASSLRGTGNQPQHF.

This chain links TRBV5-1 with TRBJ2-1; TRBD1 aligns across 9 bases. CDR1 and CDR2 (germline): SGHRS, YFSETQ. The CDR3 covers 15 residues. Germline trimming cut 2 bases from V and 9 bases from J; bases unmatched to any gene: 9. CDR3 protein: CASSFRDRERGEQFF. CDR3 nucleotides: TGCGCCAGCAGCTTCCGGGACAGGGAACGGGGTGAGCAGTTCTTC.

The V call is TRBV4-3, the J call TRBJ2-1; TRBD2 matches 9 bases. The length of the CDR3 is 14 residues. Germline V CDR1 and CDR2: LGHNA, YSLEER. Trimming cost V 4 bases and J 11 bases; bases outside gene matches: 9. Here the CDR3 DNA reads TGCGCCAGCAGCCCCCGGGTAGCGGGGGCCCAGCAGTTCTTC. Protein sequence: CASSPRVAGAQQFF.

The chain carries TRBV7-6 and TRBJ2-1; tentatively, D is TRBD2 (5 bases). The CDR3 sequence is 14 residues long. Looked up from germline, CDR1 is SGHVS and CDR2 is FNYEAQ. Trimming took off 1 base at V and 4 bases at J, with 8 bases between the two ends. The CDR3 region has the DNA TGTGCCAGCAGCTTAGATTTAGCGTACAATGAGCAGTTCTTC. This encodes CASSLDLAYNEQFF.

This chain joins TRBV30 and TRBJ2-5; D is unresolved. With 4 bases removed from V and 0 bases from J, the gap between germline ends came to 21 bases. Germline V lookup: CDR1 GTSNPN, CDR2 SVGIG (reference sequence). This CDR3 is 17 amino acids long. The CDR3 spells CAWNNRRTDLYQETQYF. The CDR3 DNA reads TGTGCCTGGAACAATAGGAGAACGGATTTGTACCAAGAGACCCAGTACTTC.

This clone showed up just a few times. The DNA of the CDR3 is TGTGCCAGCAGCTCGACAGGCGATACCTACGAGCAGTACTTC. As protein: CASSSTGDTYEQYF. V gene TRBV9 combines with J gene TRBJ2-7, with TRBD1 as a possible D gene (6 bases). Per the germline V gene, CDR1 is SGDLS and CDR2 is YYNGEE. The CDR3 covers 14 residues. Trimming took off 4 bases at V and 2 bases at J, with 13 bases between the two ends.

This clone was observed a handful of times. Other nucleotide sequences from this sample produce the same CDR3. V usage is TRBV18 and J usage is TRBJ2-3, with D possibly being TRBD1 (6 bases). This CDR3 spans 14 amino acids. From germline, CDR1 is KGHSH and CDR2 LQKENI. Trimming shortened V by 3 bases and J by 1 base, and 8 bases separated the two germline ends. The chain's CDR3 is CASSPDRGTDTQYF. The DNA of the CDR3 is TGTGCCAGCTCACCGGACAGAGGCACAGATACGCAGTATTTT.

The chain employs TRBV2 and TRBJ1-5; 8 bases fit TRBD1. The germline CDR1 and CDR2 sequences are SNHLY and FYNNEI. The V and J ends lost 6 bases and 3 bases, in that order; junction bases with no gene match: 1. The CDR3 runs to 13 residues. In DNA, the CDR3 is TGTGCCAGCAGGGGACAGGCCAATCAGCCCCAGCATTTT. Amino acids: CASRGQANQPQHF.

This chain links TRBV6-5 with TRBJ2-1; 9 nucleotides align to TRBD2. CDR3 size: 15 residues. Trimming removed 6 bases from V and 0 bases from J; junction bases left unmatched: 3. The germline V gene encodes CDR1 MNHEY and CDR2 SVGAGI. CDR3 region: CASRLSGSSYNEQFF. The CDR3 region has the DNA TGTGCCAGCAGACTTAGCGGGAGCTCCTACAATGAGCAGTTCTTC.

This chain uses TRBV11-2 with TRBJ2-1; TRBD2 agrees at 11 bases. V dropped 5 bases and J dropped 7; count of bases not matched to a gene: 10. The CDR3 contains 16 residues. Germline lookup yields CDR1 SGHAT and CDR2 FQNNGV. The CDR3 sequence: CASSTLSGRAGNEQFF. The CDR3 coding sequence is TGTGCCAGCAGCACGCTTAGCGGGAGGGCCGGGAATGAGCAGTTCTTC.

This clone was seen only a few times. This rearrangement joins TRBV9 to TRBJ2-2, with a weak D call TRBD1 (5 bases). This CDR3 has 17 amino acids. Germline V CDR1 and CDR2: SGDLS, YYNGEE. V was pared by 0 bases and J by 6 bases, with 18 bases between. CDR3 DNA: TGTGCCAGCAGCGTAGGGGGTGACAGTCAACGAGCCGGGGAGCTGTTTTTT. Its translation is CASSVGGDSQRAGELFF.